This TCR beta chain was identified in a study of blood T cell repertoires in COVID-19 (TCRdb year 2020). Broadly, across the study: Samples covering the acute and convalescent phases of COVID-19 were provided by collaborators in the United States, Italy and Spain. The prospective study material was composed of cDNA or gDNA derived from T cells, B-cell-depleted T cells, or PBMCs. Deeply sampled blood TCRbeta repertoires from subjects exposed to, actively infected with, or recovered from COVID-19 were included in the dataset. The repertoires were released in a freely available public database intended as a resource for research on the immune response to SARS-CoV-2. Samples came from the ongoing ImmuneRACE study (first 160 participants) plus 1,254 subjects from 6 global collaborators. A de-identified subject ID, COVID-19 status, age in years and sex were almost always included in the sample metadata. Where available, HLA class I and class II types were taken from metadata supplied by the sample provider and were not determined by assay-based typing. Overall study results and their limits: Clinical and demographic metadata were provided uncurated, with the amount varying by source and participant.

Remarks on this clone: Its antigen is unknown. The sample holds no much larger clone one base away, and base qualities are not on file.

Participants in the prospective study were enrolled through a virtual design, were aged about 18 to 89 years, and lived in roughly 24 United States geographic areas. Cohort assignment in the prospective study relied on participant-reported clinical history from a screening survey and a study questionnaire. Recovered participants in ImmuneRACE Cohort 3 were defined as having two consecutive negative NP/OP PCR tests, clearance from a healthcare professional, or resolution of symptoms. Mobile phlebotomists in the prospective study collected whole blood, serum and a nasopharyngeal or oropharyngeal swab from every participant. Over a roughly 2-month period, participants in the prospective study had the option of providing additional blood draws and questionnaires. Blood samples from the prospective study were shipped frozen or at room temperature prior to DNA extraction. TCRbeta CDR3 regions were amplified from genomic DNA by means of the immunoSEQ Assay, a bias-controlled multiplex PCR. Per the original workflow: The number of nucleated cells in each sample was estimated from the amplification of reference gene primers within the assay. To quantify the absolute abundance of each unique TCRbeta CDR3 rearrangement, sequence reads were collapsed and filtered. For each sample, productive Simpson clonality was calculated as the square root of Simpson's diversity index across productive rearrangements. In its TCRdb copy, this immuneACCESS table keeps in-frame sequences only and misses some clones. Where compared with another copy, unresolved V genes explain less than half of these, and the others have no known cause. V, J and clone size reflect that table, while D and trimming were determined from the DNA. Across this sample there are 370,000 or so clones, with around 87% seen only once. The ten largest clones capture 1% to 1.5% of the sample.

The CDR3 sequence holds 15 residues, the cysteine and phenylalanine included. Only CDR3 DNA is held: 45 bases, read in frame from base 1. Taken from the germline V gene, the CDR1 and CDR2 loops are MNHEY and SVGAGI. Trimming leaves V shorter by 6 bases and J shorter by 7 bases, with the junction holding 5 bases beyond the gene matches. This TCR derives from a man between 25 and 39 years old who had recovered from COVID-19. The sample consisted of PBMCs or T cells enriched from blood (not recorded which). The sequence joins TRBV6-5 to TRBJ2-1, with TRBD2 matching 14 junction bases. DNA sequence: TGTGCCAGCAGCCAGACTAGCGGGGGGGTTAATGAGCAGTTCTTC. This codes for CASSQTSGGVNEQFF.